This T cell receptor (beta chain) was observed in a study of T cell repertoires in cytomegalovirus infection. Study information: Recently identified HLA-C-restricted and well-studied HLA-B-restricted CMV epitopes were used. Through public TCR beta signatures, both CMV infection and matching HLA type were indicated.

This clonotype was picked up many times. Its antigen is undetermined. One entry per CDR3 protein results from TCRdb running MiXCR on the reads. This table holds roughly 500,000 distinct CDR3 sequences, roughly 34% found once. The germline CDR1 and CDR2 sequences are SGHAT and FQDESV (reference sequence). CDR3 length: 14 residues. The V segment lost 5 bases and the J segment 4 bases; nucleotides outside the gene matches: 2. Sequencing used cultured PBMCs, obtained from culture after CMV antigen stimulation. The TCR comes from a human donor in good health (CMV status not recorded). Some clones in this sample may be carry-over from other donors' samples. V gene TRBV11-1 combines with J gene TRBJ2-1, with 10 bases lining up with TRBD1. CDR3: CASSPGQGYNEQFF. Here the CDR3 DNA reads TGTGCCAGCAGCCCGGGACAGGGGTACAATGAGCAGTTCTTC. The full variable domain, completed using reference TRBV11-1 and TRBJ2-1, is EAEVAQSPRYKITEKSQAVAFWCDPISGHATLYWYRQILGQGPELLVQFQDESVVDDSQLPKDRFSAERLKGVDSTLKIQPAELGDSAMYLCASSPGQGYNEQFFGPGTRLTVL.